Each of the 5 T cell receptor beta chains below was sequenced from the same sample in a study of T-cell reconstitution after alpha-beta-depleted transplantation in children. Unique molecular identifiers were used to barcode this TCRbeta library. One entry per CDR3 protein, called by TCRdb with MiXCR from the PCR reads. This sample carries fewer than 350,000 distinct CDR3 sequences, 9.5% to 13% of them seen once, and the ten largest clones take 7.5%. The material was PBMCs, obtained before TCRalphabeta/CD19-depleted stem cell transplant. These receptors came from a boy younger than two with acute myeloid leukemia, due to receive a stem cell transplant.

The V gene is TRBV7-9, the J gene TRBJ2-3, with D perhaps TRBD1 or TRBD2 (6 bases each). The V end was cut by 7 bases, the J end by 6 bases, with 14 bases between. Germline V CDR1 and CDR2: SEHNR, FQNEAQ (reference sequence). The CDR3 runs 13 residues. The CDR3: CASTTLGGDTQYF. CDR3 in DNA: TGTGCCAGCACCACACTCGGGGGCGATACGCAGTATTTT.

This clonotype was detected ten times or more. The chain carries TRBV10-3 and TRBJ2-4, with TRBD2 identical over 8 bases. Germline CDR1 reads ENHRY; CDR2 reads SYGVKD. Trimming took 3 bases from V and 8 from J; bases not matched to a gene: 9. This CDR3 spans 15 amino acids. In DNA form, the CDR3 reads TGTGCCATCAGTGAATTAGGGACTAGTGGGGACATTCAGTACTTC. It is translated as CAISELGTSGDIQYF.

This clonotype was counted at least ten times. The rearrangement links TRBV12-3 or TRBV12-4 to TRBJ2-4; D is tentatively TRBD1 or TRBD2 (5 bases each). The CDR3 loop spans 15 amino acids. Trimming shortened V by 8 bases and J by 0 bases, and 14 bases separated the two germline ends. The CDR3, as DNA: TGTGCCAGCGCCGGGACCCGCCTAGCCAAAAACATTCAGTACTTC. Residues: CASAGTRLAKNIQYF.

This clonotype was counted many times. The genes are TRBV12-3 or TRBV12-4 and TRBJ1-1, with no clear D. V lost 0 bases and J 2 bases, leaving 13 bases between the germline ends. This CDR3 is built from 16 residues. Here the CDR3 reads CASSLAAGQPNTEAFF. CDR3 DNA: TGTGCCAGCAGTTTAGCTGCCGGTCAGCCTAACACTGAAGCTTTCTTT.

Ten or more counts support this clonotype. The chain uses TRBV7-2 and TRBJ1-1, with a tentative D call TRBD1 (6 bases). Between the trimmed V and J ends, which lost 4 bases and 0 bases, there was a span of 12 bases. Germline CDR1 SGHTA, CDR2 FQGNSA. The CDR3 is 15 amino acids. This CDR3 reads CASSSRQALNTEAFF. DNA of the CDR3: TGTGCCAGCAGCTCCCGACAGGCCCTGAACACTGAAGCTTTCTTT.